The clone carrying this T cell receptor beta chain was found once. The antigen is not known. J was trimmed by 7 bases and V by 3 bases; bases with no gene match: 15. CDR3 length: 15 residues. Germline CDR1 reads DFQATT; CDR2 reads SNEGSKA (reference sequence). The source of the sample is a study of T cell responses to AZD1222 COVID-19 vaccine. Regarding the study as a whole: Donors skewed white British and female; clonal diversity was possibly underestimated.

Produced via immunoSEQ multiplex PCR; TCRdb's table is partial and in-frame only. Of more than 95,000 clones in the sample, more than 80% were seen once. Source: peripheral blood, taken 28 days after the second AZD1222 dose. This chain connects TRBV20-1 to TRBJ2-7, with 7 bases lining up with TRBD1. The sequence derives from an adult who received the AZD1222 COVID-19 vaccine. CDR3 in amino acids: CSASRQGSLLGEQYF. The CDR3 DNA follows: TGCAGTGCTAGTAGACAGGGCTCTCTCCTTGGGGAGCAGTACTTC.